These T cell receptor beta chains were read from a single sample in a study of identical twins. TCRdb fed the 5' RACE reads into MiXCR, producing one record per CDR3 protein. The repertoire holds hundreds of thousands of distinct CDR3 sequences, with 21% as singletons. The sample was also reused in another study, on T cells expressing NK-cell markers.

Source material: PBMCs. These receptors were collected from a woman aged 18-29 years in good health. Each CDR3 is given with its conserved first and last residue. Fields, in order: J gene, clone size, D gene, V gene, CDR3 DNA, CDR3 protein. The D gene is left open where the match is weak. Expanded clones are given a class, and other clones once, few, many or no size at all.

TRBJ2-3	few	-	TRBV30	TGTGCCTGGAGTGTGGTAGATACGCAGTATTTT	CAWSVVDTQYF
TRBJ2-5	-	-	TRBV5-4	TGTGCCAGCACTACCGTACCCTCAGGGGAAGAGACCCAGTACTTC	CASTTVPSGEETQYF
TRBJ1-5	-	-	TRBV3-1	TGTGCCAGCAGCCAGGGGCAGAGGCAGAGGGGCAATCAGCCCCAGCATTTT	CASSQGQRQRGNQPQHF
TRBJ2-1	-	-	TRBV20-1	TGCAGTGCTAGAGAGGAGGGAGCGACGAACAATGAGCAGTTCTTC	CSAREEGATNNEQFF
TRBJ2-7	-	-	TRBV10-3	TGTGCCATCAAAGGGGATTCCTACGAGCAGTACTTC	CAIKGDSYEQYF
TRBJ1-5	-	-	TRBV5-1	TGCGCCAGCAGCTTACAGGGCCCGTATAGCAATCAGCCCCAGCATTTT	CASSLQGPYSNQPQHF
TRBJ1-2	few	-	TRBV6-2/TRBV6-3	TGTGCCAGCAGTAGCTCAGGGGGCTACACCTTC	CASSSSGGYTF
TRBJ2-7	-	TRBD1	TRBV7-9	TGTGCCAGCACCGGACAGGGATGGCACGAGCAGTACTTC	CASTGQGWHEQYF
TRBJ2-3	-	-	TRBV10-3	TGTGCCATCAGCGGGACCCTCGGTGGAACGCAGTATTTT	CAISGTLGGTQYF
TRBJ2-1	-	-	TRBV15	TGTGCCACCGGAGTAGAACCCTACAATGAGCAGTTCTTC	CATGVEPYNEQFF
TRBJ2-3	few	TRBD2	TRBV5-1	TGCGCCAGCAGCCCCCCTAGCGGGGGAGAAGATACGCAGTATTTT	CASSPPSGGEDTQYF
TRBJ2-4	-	-	TRBV28	TGTGCCAGCAGTATGGGGGTGGGAAACATTCAGTACTTC	CASSMGVGNIQYF
TRBJ2-1	few	-	TRBV7-9	TGTGCCATCCTGACTCGAGGGACGTACAATGAGCAGTTCTTC	CAILTRGTYNEQFF
TRBJ2-5	-	-	TRBV19	TGTGCCACCCGGCGGTACGCGGCCCAAGAGACCCAGTACTTC	CATRRYAAQETQYF
TRBJ1-2	many	TRBD1	TRBV10-3	TGTGCCATCAGCGACCGGGACAGGGGGTTATTGGACGGCTACACCTTC	CAISDRDRGLLDGYTF
TRBJ2-3	few	TRBD1	TRBV11-2	TGTGCCAGCAGCCCGGGACAGGGAGTGAATACGCAGTATTTT	CASSPGQGVNTQYF
TRBJ2-2	few	TRBD1	TRBV2	TGTGCCAGCAGCCGACAGGGGCGAGGGGAGCTGTTTTTT	CASSRQGRGELFF
TRBJ2-1	-	-	TRBV7-9	TGTGCCAGCAGCTTAATGCTAGCCTCATACAATGAGCAGTTCTTC	CASSLMLASYNEQFF